The T cell receptor (beta chain) described here comes from a study of blood T cells in healthy people across ages. Overall study findings and caveats: Age brought a roughly linear fall in TCR beta diversity measured per million T cells.

Many counts were recorded for this clonotype. The antigen is not known. Per germline, CDR1 SEHNR and CDR2 FQNEAQ (reference sequence). This CDR3 comprises 14 residues. J lost 4 bases, V lost 5 bases, and 6 bases had no gene match. Aged about 6 to 100, donors were systemically healthy Caucasians from Russia. Researchers report isolating at least 6 million PBMCs per sample. A second PCR of 7 to 11 cycles used a sample-barcoded 5' primer and a J-beta primer mix. Every molecule of cDNA carried a tag from a template-switch adaptor with 12 random nucleotides. TCRdb re-analysed the 5' RACE reads in MiXCR, keeping a single row per CDR3 protein. The repertoire holds 600,000 or so distinct CDR3 sequences, with about 30% as singletons.

The sample comprised blood. The chain joins TRBV7-9 to TRBJ2-3, with 7 bases fitting TRBD1. This TCR came from an elderly woman in good health. The CDR3 DNA follows: TGTGCCAGCAGCGCCGACAGGGCCGCAGATACGCAGTATTTT. Its protein product is CASSADRAADTQYF.